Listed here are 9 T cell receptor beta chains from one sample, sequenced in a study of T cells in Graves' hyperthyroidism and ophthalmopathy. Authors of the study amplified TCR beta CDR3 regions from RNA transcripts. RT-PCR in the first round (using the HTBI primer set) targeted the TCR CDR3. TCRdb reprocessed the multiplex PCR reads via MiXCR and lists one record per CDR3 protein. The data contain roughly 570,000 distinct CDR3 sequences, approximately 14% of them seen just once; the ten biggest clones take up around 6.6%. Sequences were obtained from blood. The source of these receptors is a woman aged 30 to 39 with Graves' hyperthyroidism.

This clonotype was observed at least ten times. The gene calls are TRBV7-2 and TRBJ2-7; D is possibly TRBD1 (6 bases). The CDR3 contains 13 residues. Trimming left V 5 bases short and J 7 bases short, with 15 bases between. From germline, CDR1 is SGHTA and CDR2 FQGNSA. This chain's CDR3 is CASSGVWTEEQYF. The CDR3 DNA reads TGTGCCAGCAGCGGGGTCTGGACAGAAGAGCAGTACTTC.

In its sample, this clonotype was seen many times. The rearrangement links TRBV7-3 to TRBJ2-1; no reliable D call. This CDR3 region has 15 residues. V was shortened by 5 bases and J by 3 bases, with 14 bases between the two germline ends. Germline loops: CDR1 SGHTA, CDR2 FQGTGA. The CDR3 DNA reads TGTGCCAGCAGCCCCACCCCGTTGAGCTACAATGAGCAGTTCTTC. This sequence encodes CASSPTPLSYNEQFF.

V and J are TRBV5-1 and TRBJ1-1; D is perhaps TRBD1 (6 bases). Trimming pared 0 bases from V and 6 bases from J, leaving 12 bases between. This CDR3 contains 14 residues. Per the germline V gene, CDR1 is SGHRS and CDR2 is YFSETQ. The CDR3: CASSLVRGASEAFF. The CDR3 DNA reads TGCGCCAGCAGCTTGGTTCGGGGGGCGTCTGAAGCTTTCTTT.

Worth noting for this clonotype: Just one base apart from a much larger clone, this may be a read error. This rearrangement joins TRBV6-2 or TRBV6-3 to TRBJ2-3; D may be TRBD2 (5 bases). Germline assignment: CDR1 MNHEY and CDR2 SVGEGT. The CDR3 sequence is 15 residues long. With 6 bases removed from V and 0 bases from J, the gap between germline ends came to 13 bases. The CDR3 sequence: CASRAPAASTDTQYF. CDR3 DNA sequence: TGTGCCAGCAGAGCCCCAGCGGCTAGCACAGATACGCAGTATTTT.

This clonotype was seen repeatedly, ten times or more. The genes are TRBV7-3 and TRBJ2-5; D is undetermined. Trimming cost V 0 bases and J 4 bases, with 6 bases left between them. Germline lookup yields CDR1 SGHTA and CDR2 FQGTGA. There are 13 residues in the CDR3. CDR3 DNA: TGTGCCAGCAGCTTAACGGGCGGAGAGACCCAGTACTTC. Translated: CASSLTGGETQYF.

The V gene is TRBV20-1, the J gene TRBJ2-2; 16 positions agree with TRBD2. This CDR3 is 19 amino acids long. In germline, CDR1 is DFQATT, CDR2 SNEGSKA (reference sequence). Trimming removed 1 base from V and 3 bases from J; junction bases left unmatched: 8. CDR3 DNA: TGCAGTGCTAGAGTGCATGGGACTAGCGGGAGGGCCGACACCGGGGAGCTGTTTTTT. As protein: CSARVHGTSGRADTGELFF.

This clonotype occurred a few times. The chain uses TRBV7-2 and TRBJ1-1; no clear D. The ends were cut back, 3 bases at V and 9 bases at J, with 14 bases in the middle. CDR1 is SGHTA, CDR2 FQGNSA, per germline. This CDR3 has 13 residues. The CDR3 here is CASSFARGQKAFF. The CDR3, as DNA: TGTGCCAGCAGCTTCGCAAGAGGGCAGAAAGCTTTCTTT.

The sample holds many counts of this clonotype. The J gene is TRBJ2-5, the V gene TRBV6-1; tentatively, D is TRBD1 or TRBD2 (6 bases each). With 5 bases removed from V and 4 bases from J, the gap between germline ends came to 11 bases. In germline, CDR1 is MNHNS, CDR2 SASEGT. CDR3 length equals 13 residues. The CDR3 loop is CASSYRGPETQYF. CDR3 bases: TGTGCCAGCAGTTACCGGGGGCCAGAGACCCAGTACTTC.

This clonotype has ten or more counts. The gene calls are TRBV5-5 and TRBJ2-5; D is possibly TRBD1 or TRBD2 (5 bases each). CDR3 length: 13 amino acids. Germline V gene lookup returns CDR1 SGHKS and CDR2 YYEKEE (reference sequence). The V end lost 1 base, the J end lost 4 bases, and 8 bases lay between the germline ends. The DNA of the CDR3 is TGTGCCAGCAGCTTGTTGGGACGAGAGACCCAGTACTTC. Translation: CASSLLGRETQYF.